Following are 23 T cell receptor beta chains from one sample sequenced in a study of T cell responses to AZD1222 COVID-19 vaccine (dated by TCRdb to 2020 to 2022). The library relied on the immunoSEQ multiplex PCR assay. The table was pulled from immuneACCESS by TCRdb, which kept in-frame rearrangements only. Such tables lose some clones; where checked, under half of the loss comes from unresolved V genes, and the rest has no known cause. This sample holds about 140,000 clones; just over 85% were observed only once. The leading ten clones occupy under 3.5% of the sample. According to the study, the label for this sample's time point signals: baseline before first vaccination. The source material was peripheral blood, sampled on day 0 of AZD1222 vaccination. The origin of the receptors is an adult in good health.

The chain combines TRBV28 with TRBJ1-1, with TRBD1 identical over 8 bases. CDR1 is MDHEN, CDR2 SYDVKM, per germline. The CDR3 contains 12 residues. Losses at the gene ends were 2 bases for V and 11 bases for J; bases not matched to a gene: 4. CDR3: CASSLIQGAAFF. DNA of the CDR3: TGTGCCAGCAGTTTAATTCAGGGGGCGGCTTTCTTT.

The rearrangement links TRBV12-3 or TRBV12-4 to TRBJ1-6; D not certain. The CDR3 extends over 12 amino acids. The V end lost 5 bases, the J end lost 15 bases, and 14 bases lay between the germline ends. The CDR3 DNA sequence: TGTGCCAGCAGTACGTGGGCGTCGGGCCTCCACTTT. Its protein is CASSTWASGLHF.

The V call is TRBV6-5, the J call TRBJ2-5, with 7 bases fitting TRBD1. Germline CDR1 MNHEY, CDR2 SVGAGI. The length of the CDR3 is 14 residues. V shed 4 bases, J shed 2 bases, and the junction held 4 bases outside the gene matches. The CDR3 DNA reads TGTGCCAGCAGTTTGGGACAGATACAAGAGACCCAGTACTTC. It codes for CASSLGQIQETQYF.

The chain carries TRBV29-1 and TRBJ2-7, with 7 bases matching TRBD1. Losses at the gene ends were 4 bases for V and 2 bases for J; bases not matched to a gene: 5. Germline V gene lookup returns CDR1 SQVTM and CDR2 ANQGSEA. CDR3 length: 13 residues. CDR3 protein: CSVVGTVPYEQYF. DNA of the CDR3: TGCAGCGTTGTCGGGACAGTTCCCTACGAGCAGTACTTC.

This chain's CDR3 is CASSERQVLSSYNEQFF. CDR3 DNA: TGTGCCAGCAGTGAAAGGCAGGTTCTTAGCTCCTACAATGAGCAGTTCTTC. The chain combines TRBV2 with TRBJ2-1; no reliable D call. Germline V gene lookup returns CDR1 SNHLY and CDR2 FYNNEI. The ends were cut back, 2 bases at V and 0 bases at J, with 14 bases in the middle. This CDR3 contains 17 residues.

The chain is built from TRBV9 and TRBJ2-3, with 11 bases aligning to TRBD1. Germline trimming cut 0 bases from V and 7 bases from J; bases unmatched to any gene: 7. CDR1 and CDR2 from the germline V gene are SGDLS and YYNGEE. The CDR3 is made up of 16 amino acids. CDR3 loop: CASSVGRTGGQHTQYF. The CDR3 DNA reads TGTGCCAGCAGCGTAGGGCGGACAGGGGGCCAACATACGCAGTATTTT.

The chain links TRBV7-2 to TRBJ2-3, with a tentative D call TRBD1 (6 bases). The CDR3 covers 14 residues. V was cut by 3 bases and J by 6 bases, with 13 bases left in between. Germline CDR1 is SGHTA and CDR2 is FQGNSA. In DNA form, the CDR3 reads TGTGCCAGCAGCTTCCCAGGGGTAGAGGATACGCAGTATTTT. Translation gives CASSFPGVEDTQYF.

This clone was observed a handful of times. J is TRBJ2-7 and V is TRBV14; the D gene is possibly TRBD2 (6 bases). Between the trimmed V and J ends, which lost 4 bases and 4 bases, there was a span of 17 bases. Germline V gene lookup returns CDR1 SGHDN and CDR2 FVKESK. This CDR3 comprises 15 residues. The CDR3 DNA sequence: TGTGCCAGCAGCCTCCGGACCGGGAGTTGGTACGAGCAGTACTTC. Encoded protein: CASSLRTGSWYEQYF.

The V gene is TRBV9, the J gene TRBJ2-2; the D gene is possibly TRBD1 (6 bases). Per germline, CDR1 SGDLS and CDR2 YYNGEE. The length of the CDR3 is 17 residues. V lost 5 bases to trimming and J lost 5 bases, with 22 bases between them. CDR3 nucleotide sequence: TGTGCCAGCAGACGTCAGATAGGCCAGGGGCTAACCGGGGAGCTGTTTTTT. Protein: CASRRQIGQGLTGELFF.

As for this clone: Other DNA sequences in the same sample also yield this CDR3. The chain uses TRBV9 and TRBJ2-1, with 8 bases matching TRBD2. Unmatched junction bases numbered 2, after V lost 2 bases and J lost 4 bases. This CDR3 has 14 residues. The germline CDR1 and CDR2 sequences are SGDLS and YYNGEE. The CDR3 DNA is TGTGCCAGCAGCGTTACTAGCGGATACAATGAGCAGTTCTTC. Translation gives CASSVTSGYNEQFF.

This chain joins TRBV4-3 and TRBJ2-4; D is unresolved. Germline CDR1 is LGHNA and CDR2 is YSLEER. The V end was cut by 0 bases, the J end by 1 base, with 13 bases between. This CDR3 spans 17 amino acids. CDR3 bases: TGCGCCAGCAGCCAAGATTTCGTGGTTTCGGCCAAAAACATTCAGTACTTC. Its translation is CASSQDFVVSAKNIQYF.

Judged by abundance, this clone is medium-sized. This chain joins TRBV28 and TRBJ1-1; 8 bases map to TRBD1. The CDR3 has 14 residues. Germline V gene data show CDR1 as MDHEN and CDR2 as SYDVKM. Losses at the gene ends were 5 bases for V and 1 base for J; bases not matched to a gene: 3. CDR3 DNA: TGTGCCAGCAGTACCGGGACAGGGAACACTGAAGCTTTCTTT. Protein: CASSTGTGNTEAFF. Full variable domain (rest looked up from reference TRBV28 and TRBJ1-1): DVKVTQSSRYLVKRTGEKVFLECVQDMDHENMFWYRQDPGLGLRLIYFSYDVKMKEKGDIPEGYSVSREKKERFSLILESASTNQTSMYLCASSTGTGNTEAFFGQGTRLTVV.

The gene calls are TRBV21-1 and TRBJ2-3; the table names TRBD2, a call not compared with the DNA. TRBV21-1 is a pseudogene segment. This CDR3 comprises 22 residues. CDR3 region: CASSPSSTVRVPCPPAPDTQYF. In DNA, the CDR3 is TGTGCCAGCAGCCCCAGCTCGACGGTCCGGGTTCCGTGCCCACCAGCACCAGATACGCAGTATTTT.

The CDR3 nucleotides are TGTGCCAGCAGCCAAGTCTCCAGCAACTACGAGCAGTACTTC. It translates to CASSQVSSNYEQYF. This rearrangement joins TRBV3-1 (or the pseudogene TRBV3-2) to TRBJ2-7, with D unclear. The CDR3 runs 14 residues. Trimming removed 1 base from V and 3 bases from J, with 10 bases in between. Per germline, CDR1 LGHDT and CDR2 YNNKEL (reference sequence).

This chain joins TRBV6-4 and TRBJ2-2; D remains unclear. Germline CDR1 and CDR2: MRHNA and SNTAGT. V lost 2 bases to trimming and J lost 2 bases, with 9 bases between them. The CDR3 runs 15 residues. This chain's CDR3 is CASSDNPDNTGELFF. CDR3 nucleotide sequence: TGTGCCAGCAGTGACAATCCGGACAACACCGGGGAGCTGTTTTTT.

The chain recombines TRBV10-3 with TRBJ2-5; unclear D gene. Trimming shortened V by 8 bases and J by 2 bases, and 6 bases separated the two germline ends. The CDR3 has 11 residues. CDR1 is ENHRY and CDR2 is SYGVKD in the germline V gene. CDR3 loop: CAIQSQETQYF. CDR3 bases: TGTGCCATCCAGAGTCAAGAGACCCAGTACTTC.

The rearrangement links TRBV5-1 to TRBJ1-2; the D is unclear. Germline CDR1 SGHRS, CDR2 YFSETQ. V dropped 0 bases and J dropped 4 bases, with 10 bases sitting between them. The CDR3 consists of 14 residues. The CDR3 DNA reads TGCGCCAGCAGCTTGGCTGGAACCCCCTATGGCTACACCTTC. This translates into CASSLAGTPYGYTF.

CDR3 sequence reads: CSVEGGLAGVSTQYF. Written as DNA, the CDR3 is TGCAGCGTTGAGGGGGGACTAGCGGGAGTCTCCACGCAGTATTTT. The gene calls are TRBV29-1 and TRBJ2-3, with 14 bases fitting TRBD2. Germline-derived CDR1 and CDR2 are SQVTM and ANQGSEA. The CDR3 is 15 residues long. V lost 3 bases and J lost 9; bases outside the gene matches: 8.

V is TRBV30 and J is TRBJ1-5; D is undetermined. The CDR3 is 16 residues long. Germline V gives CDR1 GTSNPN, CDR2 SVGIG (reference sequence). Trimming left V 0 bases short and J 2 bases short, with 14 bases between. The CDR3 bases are TGTGCCTGGAGTGTATTCAACACCGTGGGCAATCAGCCCCAGCATTTT. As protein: CAWSVFNTVGNQPQHF. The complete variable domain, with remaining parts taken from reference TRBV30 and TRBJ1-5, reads SQTIHQWPATLVQPVGSPLSLECTVEGTSNPNLYWYRQAAGRGLQLLFYSVGIGQISSEVPQNLSASRPQDRQFILSSKKLLLSDSGFYLCAWSVFNTVGNQPQHFGDGTRLSIL.

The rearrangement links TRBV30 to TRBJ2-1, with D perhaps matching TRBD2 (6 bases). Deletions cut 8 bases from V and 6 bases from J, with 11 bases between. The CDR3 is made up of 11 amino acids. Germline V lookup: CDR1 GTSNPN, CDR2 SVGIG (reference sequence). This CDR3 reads CALSGSNEQFF. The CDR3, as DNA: TGTGCCCTGAGCGGGTCCAATGAGCAGTTCTTC.

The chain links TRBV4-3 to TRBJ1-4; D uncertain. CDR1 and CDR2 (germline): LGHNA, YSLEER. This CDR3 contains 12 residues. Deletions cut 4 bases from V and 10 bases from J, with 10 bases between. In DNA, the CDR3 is TGCGCCAGCAGCCTCAGCGCGGGAAAACTGTTTTTT. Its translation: CASSLSAGKLFF.

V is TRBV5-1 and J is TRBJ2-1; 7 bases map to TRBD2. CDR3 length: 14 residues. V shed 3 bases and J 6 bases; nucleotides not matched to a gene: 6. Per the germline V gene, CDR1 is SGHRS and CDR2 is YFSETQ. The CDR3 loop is CASSSGTTGNEQFF. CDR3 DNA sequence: TGCGCCAGCAGCTCAGGGACTACAGGCAATGAGCAGTTCTTC.

CDR3 DNA: TGTGCCAGTAGTATAGTCTCTCGAGGAGGCAATCAGCCCCAGCATTTT. Its protein product is CASSIVSRGGNQPQHF. V is TRBV19 and J is TRBJ1-5; no firm D call. The ends were cut back, 1 base at V and 2 bases at J, with 12 bases in the middle. Germline CDR1 LNHDA, CDR2 SQIVND (reference sequence). This CDR3 region has 16 residues.